The next 25 T cell receptor beta chains were all read from a single sample in a study of molecular identifiers for immune sequencing clone quantification. MiXCR was run by TCRdb on the PCR reads, yielding one entry per CDR3 protein. The sample contains 250,000 to 400,000 distinct CDR3 sequences, around 21% of which appear only once. Sequencing used naive CD8+ T cells from blood, with Jurkat cell RNA spiked in. Documented subset: FACS-sorted CD8+CD4-CCR7+CD45RA+ naive T cells. These receptors were obtained from a human donor in good health. Some libraries in this study had Jurkat cell RNA spiked in.

At least ten counts were recorded for this clonotype. The V call is TRBV24-1, the J call TRBJ2-2; 8 nucleotides match TRBD1. J was trimmed by 5 bases and V by 1 base; bases with no gene match: 5. The germline V gene has CDR1 KGHDR and CDR2 SFDVKD. The CDR3 totals 16 residues. CDR3 amino acids: CATSDFVTGVTGELFF. DNA of the CDR3: TGTGCCACCAGTGATTTTGTGACAGGGGTAACCGGGGAGCTGTTTTTT.

This clonotype appeared a few times. The chain joins TRBV29-1 to TRBJ2-1, with D unresolved. The CDR3 totals 13 residues. V dropped 4 bases and J dropped 5 bases, with 12 bases sitting between them. Per the germline V gene, CDR1 is SQVTM and CDR2 is ANQGSEA. The CDR3 bases are TGCAGCGTTGTCGCTGGCGACCACAATGAGCAGTTCTTC. It is translated as CSVVAGDHNEQFF.

The chain couples TRBV3-1 to TRBJ2-3; 10 bases align to TRBD2. Germline V gene sequence: CDR1 LGHDT, CDR2 YNNKEL (reference sequence). This CDR3 contains 16 residues. The junction had 9 bases not matched to a gene; V was cut back by 1 base and J by 8 bases. Written as DNA, the CDR3 is TGTGCCAGCAGCCAAGTCCCTAGCGGGGGTGGGGTTACGCAGTATTTT. It translates to CASSQVPSGGGVTQYF.

CDR3 nucleotides: TGTGCCAGCAGCCCAGGATCAACCAAAAATCAGCCCCAGCATTTT. Translated, it gives CASSPGSTKNQPQHF. This chain connects TRBV3-2 to TRBJ1-5. TRBV3-2 is tagged as a pseudogene. The CDR3 totals 15 residues.

The CDR3 DNA is TGTGCCTGGAGTGTCCCCGGGAGTAATGTTGAGCAGTACTTC. As protein: CAWSVPGSNVEQYF. The chain links TRBV30 to TRBJ2-7, with D perhaps TRBD2 (6 bases). The germline V gene encodes CDR1 GTSNPN and CDR2 SVGIG (reference sequence). Trimming pared 0 bases from V and 7 bases from J, leaving 16 bases between. The CDR3 loop spans 14 amino acids. Together with reference TRBV30 and TRBJ2-7, the CDR3 gives the full variable domain: SQTIHQWPATLVQPVGSPLSLECTVEGTSNPNLYWYRQAAGRGLQLLFYSVGIGQISSEVPQNLSASRPQDRQFILSSKKLLLSDSGFYLCAWSVPGSNVEQYFGPGTRLTVT.

A few counts support this clonotype. V and J are TRBV10-3 and TRBJ1-1, with 8 positions matching TRBD1. This CDR3 is built from 16 residues. V lost 4 bases and J lost 7; bases outside the gene matches: 14. Germline values: CDR1 ENHRY, CDR2 SYGVKD. CDR3 DNA sequence: TGTGCCATCAGTGGGGGACAGGAGAGGAACTGGGATGAAGCTTTCTTT. It translates to CAISGGQERNWDEAFF.

This clonotype was detected ten times or more. The V gene is TRBV15, the J gene TRBJ1-1; TRBD1 might be the D (5 bases). There are 13 residues in the CDR3. Germline assignment: CDR1 LNHNV and CDR2 YYDKDF (reference sequence). V lost 5 bases, J lost 4 bases, and 11 bases lay in between. The CDR3: CATSDSRVTEAFF. The CDR3 DNA reads TGTGCCACCAGCGACTCCAGGGTCACTGAAGCTTTCTTT.

On this clonotype: A single base separates this from a much larger clone, so it may be a read error. The chain links TRBV27 to TRBJ2-3, with 8 bases lining up with TRBD1. Germline CDR1 MNHEY, CDR2 SMNVEV (reference sequence). CDR3 length: 16 residues. With 10 bases clipped from V and 1 base from J, the junction kept 13 bases outside the gene matches. In DNA, the CDR3 is TGTGCCACCCGAACGCAGGGGGCGTTGGGCACAGATACGCAGTATTTT. Its translation: CATRTQGALGTDTQYF.

As regards this clonotype: This may be a read error, as it is one base from a much larger clone. The chain couples TRBV6-5 to TRBJ2-2; TRBD2 aligns across 10 bases. Germline values: CDR1 MNHEY, CDR2 SVGAGI. This CDR3 has 15 amino acids. For the CDR3, the DNA is TGTGCCAGCAAACTACTAGCGGGAAACACCGGGGAGCCGTTTTTT. This sequence encodes CASKLLAGNTGEPFF.

Only a few counts were recorded for this clonotype. V and J are TRBV7-9 and TRBJ1-1; D call uncertain. This CDR3 spans 16 amino acids. The ends were cut back, 4 bases at V and 0 bases at J, with 15 bases in the middle. The germline V gene has CDR1 SEHNR and CDR2 FQNEAQ (reference sequence). CDR3 loop: CASSSEIVTLNTEAFF. The CDR3, as DNA: TGTGCCAGCAGCTCGGAAATTGTGACACTGAACACTGAAGCTTTCTTT.

J is TRBJ2-7 and V is TRBV27; D unclear. Germline values: CDR1 MNHEY, CDR2 SMNVEV (reference sequence). V lost 6 bases and J 3 bases, leaving 15 bases between the germline ends. This CDR3 region has 14 residues. The CDR3 nucleotides are TGTGCCAGCAGCTGGGGAATCCCCAACTACGAGCAGTACTTC. It translates to CASSWGIPNYEQYF.

This clonotype was detected many times. The chain recombines TRBV27 with TRBJ2-1; D is perhaps TRBD2 (5 bases). The V end was cut by 7 bases, the J end by 11 bases, with 18 bases between. Per germline, CDR1 MNHEY and CDR2 SMNVEV (reference sequence). This CDR3 contains 13 residues. The CDR3 region has the DNA TGTGCCAGCAAAATGTCAGTACGGGAAAAGCAGTTCTTC. Its protein is CASKMSVREKQFF.

This clonotype was seen a few times. The rearrangement joins TRBV16 to TRBJ1-1; D call uncertain. This CDR3 spans 13 amino acids. Trimming removed 2 bases at V and 2 bases at J, with 6 bases between. In germline, CDR1 is KGHSY, CDR2 FQNENV. The CDR3 loop is CASSQRANTEAFF. CDR3 sequence (DNA): TGTGCCAGCAGCCAACGGGCCAACACTGAAGCTTTCTTT.

Concerning this clonotype itself: A much larger clone lies a single base off, so this may be a read error. This chain joins TRBV7-7 and TRBJ2-5; the D call may be TRBD1 or TRBD2 (5 bases each). This CDR3 has 14 residues. Looked up from germline, CDR1 is SSHAT and CDR2 is FNYEAQ (reference sequence). This CDR3 reads CASSRGEYKETQYF. The DNA for the CDR3 is TGTGCTAGCAGCCGAGGGGAGTACAAAGAGACCCAGTACTTC.

This clonotype has ten or more counts. The chain combines TRBV5-6 with TRBJ2-1; the D gene is possibly TRBD1 (6 bases). Between the trimmed V and J ends, which lost 3 bases and 4 bases, there was a span of 14 bases. The CDR3 covers 15 residues. Germline V gives CDR1 SGHDT, CDR2 YYEEEE. The DNA of the CDR3 is TGTGCCAGCAGCTCATACAGGGTATCATACAATGAGCAGTTCTTC. It specifies CASSSYRVSYNEQFF.

The V gene is TRBV27, the J gene TRBJ1-6; the D is unclear. V lost 3 bases and J 6 bases, leaving 6 bases between the germline ends. CDR3 size: 13 residues. Per germline, CDR1 MNHEY and CDR2 SMNVEV (reference sequence). The CDR3 nucleotides are TGTGCCAGCAGTTTTCAGAGTAATTCACCCCTCCACTTT. Its translation: CASSFQSNSPLHF.

Points on this clonotype: A clone one base away is much larger, so this may be a read error. V is TRBV20-1 and J is TRBJ1-4, with 10 bases that match TRBD1. CDR3 length: 15 residues. Germline trimming cut 5 bases from V and 7 bases from J; bases unmatched to any gene: 10. The germline CDR1 and CDR2 sequences are DFQATT and SNEGSKA (reference sequence). CDR3 DNA sequence: TGCAGTGCTGCCCGGACAGGGGGAATTAGTGAAAAACTGTTTTTT. Encoded protein: CSAARTGGISEKLFF.

The chain recombines TRBV10-3 with TRBJ2-3; a weak D match, TRBD1 (7 bases). This CDR3 comprises 16 residues. Germline V gene data show CDR1 as ENHRY and CDR2 as SYGVKD. V lost 6 bases and J 1 base, leaving 17 bases between the germline ends. The CDR3, as DNA: TGTGCCATCAGCGGGGGAAAAGGGACAGGCACAGATACGCAGTATTTT. Translation: CAISGGKGTGTDTQYF.

As concerns this clonotype: A much bigger clone sits one base away, suggesting this may be a read error. V is TRBV7-9 and J is TRBJ2-3; D not certain. The CDR3 loop spans 17 amino acids. Germline V CDR1 and CDR2: SEHNR, FQNEAQ (reference sequence). The V and J ends lost 4 bases and 4 bases respectively, with 21 bases between them. As DNA, the CDR3 is TGTGCCAGCAGCTCCACCGAAGCGAGGTCTCGTCCAGATACGCAGTATTTT. This encodes CASSSTEARSRPDTQYF.

This clonotype was detected ten times or more. This chain connects TRBV7-9 to TRBJ2-1; TRBD2 matches at 10 bases. The CDR3 runs 15 residues. CDR1 is SEHNR and CDR2 is FQNEAQ in the germline V gene (reference sequence). The trim removed 1 base at V and 7 bases at J, leaving 4 bases unmatched. In DNA, the CDR3 is TGTGCCAGCAGCTTAGGAGCGGGGGGGGGGAATGAGCAGTTCTTC. Translated, it gives CASSLGAGGGNEQFF.

In regard to this clonotype: A much larger clone differs from this one at a single base, so this may be a read error. V and J are TRBV9 and TRBJ2-7; D might be TRBD2 (6 bases). V was clipped by 0 bases and J by 4 bases, with 17 bases between them. CDR3 length: 16 amino acids. Germline CDR1 and CDR2: SGDLS and YYNGEE. The CDR3 region is CASSVGDIGSGYEQYF. The CDR3, as DNA: TGTGCCAGCAGCGTAGGGGATATCGGGAGTGGTTACGAGCAGTACTTC.

With regard to this clonotype: The germline gene is not matched at one end of the junction; a read error may be the cause. The V gene is TRBV6-6, the J gene TRBJ2-2; D may be TRBD2 (5 bases). CDR1 and CDR2 (germline): MNHNY, SVGAGI (reference sequence). The CDR3 is 21 amino acids. The CDR3, as DNA: TGTGCCAGCGGTTACTCGAATCTGGGATTCAATCTGAAGCGGCACACCGGGGAGCTGTTTTTT. Its translation: CASGYSNLGFNLKRHTGELFF.

This clonotype was seen ten or more times. The rearrangement uses TRBV20-1 and TRBJ2-7; possibly TRBD2 for D (5 bases). With 5 bases removed from V and 0 bases from J, the gap between germline ends came to 11 bases. The length of the CDR3 is 13 residues. Germline V lookup: CDR1 DFQATT, CDR2 SNEGSKA (reference sequence). The CDR3 loop is CSAGGSASYEQYF. The CDR3 DNA reads as TGCAGTGCTGGAGGCTCGGCCTCCTACGAGCAGTACTTC.

The chain recombines TRBV2 with TRBJ1-1, with D uncertain. CDR1 is SNHLY and CDR2 is FYNNEI in the germline V gene. This CDR3 has 13 residues. V was trimmed by 3 bases and J by 2 bases, leaving 7 bases between them. This chain's CDR3 is CASSDRHNTEAFF. In DNA form, the CDR3 reads TGTGCCAGCAGTGACAGGCACAACACTGAAGCTTTCTTT.

Points on this clonotype: This may stem from a read error, because a much larger clone lies one nucleotide away. CDR3 nucleotide sequence: TGTGCCAGCAGCCACGGGACGACAGGAGAAGCTTTCTTT. Its translation is CASSHGTTGEAFF. The rearrangement uses TRBV11-3 and TRBJ1-1; TRBD1 is a possible D gene (6 bases). The V gene lost 5 bases and the J gene lost 8 bases, with 15 bases spanning the gap. In germline, CDR1 is SGHNT, CDR2 YENEEA. CDR3 length: 13 amino acids.